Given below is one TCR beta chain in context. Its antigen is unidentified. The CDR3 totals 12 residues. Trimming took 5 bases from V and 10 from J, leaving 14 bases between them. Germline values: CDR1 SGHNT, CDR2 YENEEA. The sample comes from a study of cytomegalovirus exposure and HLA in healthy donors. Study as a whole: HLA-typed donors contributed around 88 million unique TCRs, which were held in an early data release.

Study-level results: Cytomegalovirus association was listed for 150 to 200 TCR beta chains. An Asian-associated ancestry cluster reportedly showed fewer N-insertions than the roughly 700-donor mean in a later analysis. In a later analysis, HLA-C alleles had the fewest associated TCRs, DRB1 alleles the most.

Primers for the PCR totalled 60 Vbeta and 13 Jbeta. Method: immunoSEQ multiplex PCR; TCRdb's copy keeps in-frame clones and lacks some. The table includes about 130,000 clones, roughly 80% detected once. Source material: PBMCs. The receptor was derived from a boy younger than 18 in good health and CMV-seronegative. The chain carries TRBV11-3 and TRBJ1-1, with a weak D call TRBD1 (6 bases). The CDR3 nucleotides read TGTGCCAGCAGCGCCGGACAGCCGGGAGCTTTCTTT. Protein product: CASSAGQPGAFF.